This TCR beta chain was identified during a study of blood T cells in healthy people across ages. No fewer than 6 million PBMCs went into each sample. With 5 bases removed from V and 4 bases from J, the gap between germline ends came to 15 bases. Per the germline V gene, CDR1 is SGHNT and CDR2 is YYREEE (reference sequence). This CDR3 region has 14 residues. The table lists this clonotype with a few counts. Its cognate antigen is unknown. Findings and limits, study-wide: Getting older went along with TCR beta diversity per million T cells dropping roughly linearly. Higher diversity and more naive CD4+ cells were features of long-lived donors, compared to aged donors.

The authors ran a second PCR of roughly 6 to 11 cycles using a sample-barcoded 5' primer and a J-beta primer mix. A template-switch adaptor with 12 random nucleotides tagged each cDNA molecule. In TCRdb, the 5' RACE reads were re-called with MiXCR into one record per CDR3 protein. The data show about 1.1 million distinct CDR3 sequences, more than 30% seen once. The sequenced sample consisted of blood. This chain links TRBV5-4 with TRBJ1-1; unclear D gene. The origin of this receptor is a man younger than 35 in good health. CDR3 amino acids: CASRGGLGGTEAFF. CDR3 nucleotides: TGTGCCAGCAGGGGTGGCCTCGGTGGCACTGAAGCTTTCTTT.